The clone carrying this T cell receptor (beta chain) was seen only once. In germline, CDR1 is SGHTA, CDR2 FQGNSA. This CDR3 has 13 residues. Trimming stripped 6 bases from V and 5 bases from J, with 13 bases between. The data were obtained in a study of CD8+CD57+ T cells in acquired aplastic anemia. On the study more broadly: Among healthy donors, CD4+ cells averaged roughly 9.9 million reads.

The TCR beta profiling, which covered VDJ combination and CDR3 sequence, was carried out using genomic DNA as the template. TCRdb itself ran the reads through MiXCR, one entry per CDR3 protein. Altogether a few hundred thousand distinct CDR3 sequences are present, 65% to 80% being singletons, with the ten largest covering 4%. The TCR comes from a human donor in good health, serving as a control. The rearrangement links TRBV7-2 to TRBJ1-1; tentatively, D is TRBD1 (5 bases). The sequenced sample was sorted CD4+, CD8+, or CD8+CD57+ T cells (not recorded which) from PBMCs. The CDR3: CASRPRRTTEAFF. CDR3 nucleotides: TGTGCCAGCAGGCCGAGACGGACAACTGAAGCTTTCTTT.